This section outlines one T cell receptor beta chain sequence together with its context. The data originate from a study of blood T cell repertoires in COVID-19. This CDR3 contains 13 residues. V was pared by 6 bases and J by 3 bases, with 12 bases between. Germline loops: CDR1 MDHEN, CDR2 SYDVKM. Some clones are missing from TCRdb's copy, which holds only in-frame ones; the method was immunoSEQ multiplex PCR. Of under 300,000 clones listed, roughly 84% were seen once; the top ten hold around 3.6%. This sequence was found in a middle-aged woman with active or convalescent COVID-19. V usage is TRBV28 and J usage is TRBJ2-7; D uncertain. The material sequenced was peripheral blood. CDR3 residues: CASSPPYFYEQYF. CDR3 DNA sequence: TGTGCCAGCAGCCCTCCCTATTTCTACGAGCAGTACTTC.